This is a list of T cell receptor beta chains from one sample in a study of T-cell memory formation after mild COVID-19. TCRdb reprocessed the 5' RACE reads via MiXCR and lists one record per CDR3 protein. Among a few hundred thousand distinct CDR3 sequences listed, about 10% were seen once. Specimen: PBMCs or a T cell subset sorted from them (not recorded which). The receptor source for this set is a man younger than 35 who had mild COVID-19 (a few samples of this study predate the infection). Cell type and time point are not known. The conserved cysteine and the conserved F or W are not part of the CDR3 here. Each record gives: clone size, V gene, CDR3 protein. Where a row states a size, it is once, few, many or the class of an expanded clone; other rows omit it.

few | TRBV7-9 | ASSAAGGEYNEQF
few | TRBV7-3 | ASSLTWLSTDTQY
few | TRBV4-3 | ASSQDTGLAGGTGELF
- | TRBV19 | ASSTTFTDTQY
few | TRBV20-1 | SAPRQSLTGELF
- | TRBV12-3/TRBV12-4 | ASSFRQAQETQY
- | TRBV18 | ASSPGTGGFNEQF
- | TRBV12-3/TRBV12-4 | ASIGGALGTEAF
many | TRBV7-2 | ASSLVGASSYNEQF
few | TRBV6-6 | ASTLLTGKNTEAF